Each of the 5 T cell receptor beta chains below was sequenced from the same sample in a study of T cells after posttransplantation cyclophosphamide. Control samples came 1 year after myeloablative marrow transplants with methotrexate plus calcineurin inhibitor. This table comes from immunoSEQ multiplex PCR, and its TCRdb copy is limited to in-frame clones, with some not included. Of roughly 10,000 clones listed, around 89% were seen once; the top ten hold 4% to 4.5%. The material sequenced was PBMCs, taken around 450 days after allogeneic stem cell transplant with calcineurin inhibitor and methotrexate. These receptors all come from a male patient aged 50 to 59 who received an allogeneic stem cell transplant from an unrelated donor, was CMV-positive, and had chronic GVHD only. Some T cells may be provided by the graft donor.

The chain uses TRBV11-3 and TRBJ2-1; a possible D gene is TRBD2 (6 bases). Germline V lookup: CDR1 SGHNT, CDR2 YENEEA. This CDR3 has 17 amino acids. V was cut by 5 bases and J by 4 bases, with 21 bases left in between. Here the CDR3 reads CASSHDGLLKPYNEQFF. CDR3 nucleotide sequence: TGTGCCAGCAGCCACGATGGACTACTTAAACCATACAATGAGCAGTTCTTC.

The chain has TRBV21-1 and TRBJ1-1; the table's D call, TRBD1, was not checked against the DNA. TRBV21-1 is a pseudogene segment. The CDR3 is made up of 12 amino acids. The CDR3 sequence: CASRGGSGTPYF. In DNA, the CDR3 is TGTGCCAGCAGGGGCGGCTCTGGGACACCCTATTTT.

This chain joins TRBV4-3 and TRBJ2-1; 8 bases line up with TRBD2. The V gene end was trimmed by 0 bases and the J gene end by 6 bases; junction bases not matched to a gene: 7. This CDR3 spans 16 amino acids. Germline loops: CDR1 LGHNA, CDR2 YSLEER. CDR3 sequence reads: CASSQDAKTSGNEQFF. In DNA, the CDR3 is TGCGCCAGCAGCCAAGATGCGAAAACTAGCGGCAATGAGCAGTTCTTC.

The CDR3 loop reads CASSRSYAPRTRSYEQYF. The DNA for the CDR3 is TGCGCCAGCAGTCGGTCGTATGCGCCCCGAACTAGGTCCTACGAGCAGTACTTC. The chain links TRBV23-1 to TRBJ2-7; TRBD2 might be the D (5 bases). TRBV23-1 is known as an ORF, though its function is uncertain. The V end lost 4 bases, the J end lost 1 base, and 23 bases lay between the germline ends. The CDR3 consists of 18 residues.

V is TRBV28 and J is TRBJ1-1; D is unclear. The germline V gene encodes CDR1 MDHEN and CDR2 SYDVKM. There are 16 residues in the CDR3. The ends were cut back, 6 bases at V and 6 bases at J, with 23 bases in the middle. This CDR3 is CASSMRVRSITPEAFF. CDR3 coding DNA: TGTGCCAGCAGCATGAGGGTACGGAGCATAACTCCTGAAGCTTTCTTT.